This T cell receptor (beta chain) originates from a study of regulatory T cells in long-lasting Graves disease. Study summary: Patients with new Graves' disease had used antithyroid drugs below 3 months. The study, taken as a whole, reports: TRBV28, TRBJ1-2 and TRBJ2-5 were favored in persistent disease.

Germline CDR1 reads MDHEN; CDR2 reads SYDVKM. Trimming removed 6 bases at V and 1 base at J, with 18 bases between. CDR3 size: 16 residues. Through Arm-PCR of CDR3 regions and iRepertoire HTBI primers, TCR beta libraries were built. Using its own MiXCR run on the multiplex PCR reads, TCRdb lists one record per CDR3 protein. The data show over 200,000 distinct CDR3 sequences, approximately 16% seen once. This clonotype was counted many times. What it binds is not known. Time point described: newly diagnosed GD, antithyroid drugs for less than 3 months. Isolated PBMC RNA provided the starting material for the TCR library. From an endocrinology department in Xi'an, China, came the patients.

The origin of this receptor is a female donor with Graves disease. V usage is TRBV28 and J usage is TRBJ1-1; TRBD1 is a possible D gene (6 bases). The source was peripheral blood mononuclear cells (PBMCs), collected at new diagnosis, from a patient treated with antithyroid drugs. In DNA form, the CDR3 reads TGTGCCAGCAGAGAGGGGGGCGCGGGATGGAACACTGAAGCTTTCTTT. It translates to CASREGGAGWNTEAFF.